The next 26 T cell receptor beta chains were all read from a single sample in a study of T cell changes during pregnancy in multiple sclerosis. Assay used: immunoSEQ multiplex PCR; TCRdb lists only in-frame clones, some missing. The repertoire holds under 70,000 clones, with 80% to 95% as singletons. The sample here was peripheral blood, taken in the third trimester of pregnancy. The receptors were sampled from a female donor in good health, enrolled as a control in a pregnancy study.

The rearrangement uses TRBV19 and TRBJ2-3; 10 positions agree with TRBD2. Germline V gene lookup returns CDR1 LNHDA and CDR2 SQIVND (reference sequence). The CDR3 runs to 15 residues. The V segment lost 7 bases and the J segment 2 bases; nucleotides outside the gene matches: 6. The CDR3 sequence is CASKSSGSPTDTQYF. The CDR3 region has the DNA TGTGCCAGTAAGTCTAGCGGGAGCCCCACAGATACGCAGTATTTT.

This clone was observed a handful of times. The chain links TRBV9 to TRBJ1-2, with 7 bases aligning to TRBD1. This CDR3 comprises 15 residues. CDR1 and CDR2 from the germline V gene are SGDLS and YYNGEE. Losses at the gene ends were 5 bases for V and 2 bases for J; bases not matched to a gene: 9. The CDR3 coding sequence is TGTGCCAGCAGTGGAAACAGGGGACAAAACTATGGCTACACCTTC. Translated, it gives CASSGNRGQNYGYTF.

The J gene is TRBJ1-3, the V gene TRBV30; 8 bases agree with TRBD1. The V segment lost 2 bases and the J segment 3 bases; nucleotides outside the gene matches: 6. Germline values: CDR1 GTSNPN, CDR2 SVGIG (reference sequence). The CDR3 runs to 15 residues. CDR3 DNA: TGTGCCTGGAGTCCTCCGGACAGGGATGGAAACACCATATATTTT. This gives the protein CAWSPPDRDGNTIYF.

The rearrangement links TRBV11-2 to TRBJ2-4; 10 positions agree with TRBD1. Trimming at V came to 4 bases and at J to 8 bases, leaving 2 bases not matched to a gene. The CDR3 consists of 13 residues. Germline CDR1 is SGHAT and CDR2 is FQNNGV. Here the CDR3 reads CASSSDRGDIQYF. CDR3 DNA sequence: TGTGCCAGCAGCTCGGACAGGGGGGACATTCAGTACTTC.

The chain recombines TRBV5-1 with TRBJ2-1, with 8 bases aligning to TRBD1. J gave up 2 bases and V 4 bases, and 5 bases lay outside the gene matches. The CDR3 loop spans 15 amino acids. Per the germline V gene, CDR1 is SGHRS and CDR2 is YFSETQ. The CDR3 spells CASSQTGDPYNEQFF. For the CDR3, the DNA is TGCGCCAGCAGCCAGACAGGGGATCCCTACAATGAGCAGTTCTTC.

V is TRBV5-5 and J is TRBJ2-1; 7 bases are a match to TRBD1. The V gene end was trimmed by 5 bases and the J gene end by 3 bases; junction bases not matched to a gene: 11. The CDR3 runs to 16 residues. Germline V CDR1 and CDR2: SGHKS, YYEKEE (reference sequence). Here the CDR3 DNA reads TGTGCCAGCAGTCTTGGTGGGACAGCTTACTACAATGAGCAGTTCTTC. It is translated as CASSLGGTAYYNEQFF.

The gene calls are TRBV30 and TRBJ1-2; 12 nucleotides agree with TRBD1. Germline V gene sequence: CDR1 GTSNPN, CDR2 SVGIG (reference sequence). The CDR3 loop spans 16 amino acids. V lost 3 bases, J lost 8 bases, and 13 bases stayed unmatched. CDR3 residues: CAWRPPPGTGGRGYTF. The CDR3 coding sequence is TGTGCCTGGAGACCCCCCCCCGGGACAGGGGGCAGGGGCTACACCTTC. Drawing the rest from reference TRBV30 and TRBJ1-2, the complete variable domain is SQTIHQWPATLVQPVGSPLSLECTVEGTSNPNLYWYRQAAGRGLQLLFYSVGIGQISSEVPQNLSASRPQDRQFILSSKKLLLSDSGFYLCAWRPPPGTGGRGYTFGSGTRLTVV.

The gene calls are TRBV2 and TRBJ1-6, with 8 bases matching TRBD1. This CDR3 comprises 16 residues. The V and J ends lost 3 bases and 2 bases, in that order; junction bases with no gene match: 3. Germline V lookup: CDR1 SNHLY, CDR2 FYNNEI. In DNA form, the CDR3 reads TGTGCCAGCAGTGACTCAGGGGGCACCTATAATTCACCCCTCCACTTT. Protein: CASSDSGGTYNSPLHF.

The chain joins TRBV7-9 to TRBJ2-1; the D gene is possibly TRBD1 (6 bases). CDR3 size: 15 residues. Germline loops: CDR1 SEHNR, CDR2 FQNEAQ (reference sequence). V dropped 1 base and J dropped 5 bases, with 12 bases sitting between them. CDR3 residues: CASSLGRDKNNEQFF. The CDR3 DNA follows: TGTGCCAGCAGCTTAGGCCGGGACAAAAACAATGAGCAGTTCTTC.

The CDR3 loop is CSADRVGTEAFF. In DNA form, the CDR3 reads TGCAGCGCCGACAGGGTAGGTACTGAAGCTTTCTTT. The rearrangement joins TRBV29-1 to TRBJ1-1, with 7 bases that match TRBD1. The V segment lost 7 bases and the J segment 5 bases; nucleotides outside the gene matches: 7. CDR1 and CDR2 from the germline V gene are SQVTM and ANQGSEA. The CDR3 has 12 residues.

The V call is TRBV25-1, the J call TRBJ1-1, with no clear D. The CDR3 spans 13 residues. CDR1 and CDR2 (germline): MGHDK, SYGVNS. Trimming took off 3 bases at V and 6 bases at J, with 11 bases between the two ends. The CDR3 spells CASSDPGRAEAFF. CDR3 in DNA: TGTGCCAGCAGTGACCCCGGTCGGGCTGAAGCTTTCTTT.

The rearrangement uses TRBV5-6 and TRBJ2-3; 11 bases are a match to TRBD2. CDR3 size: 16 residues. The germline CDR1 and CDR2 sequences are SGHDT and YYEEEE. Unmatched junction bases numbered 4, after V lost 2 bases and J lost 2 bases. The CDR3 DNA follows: TGTGCCAGCAGCTTTTCACTAGCGGGAGCCACAGATACGCAGTATTTT. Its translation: CASSFSLAGATDTQYF.

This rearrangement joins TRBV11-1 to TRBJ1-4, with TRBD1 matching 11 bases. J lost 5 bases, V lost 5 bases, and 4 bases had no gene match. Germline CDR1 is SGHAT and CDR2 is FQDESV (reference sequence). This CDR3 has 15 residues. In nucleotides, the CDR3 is TGTGCCAGCAGCCCGCGGGACAGGGGGAATGAAAAACTGTTTTTT. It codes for CASSPRDRGNEKLFF.

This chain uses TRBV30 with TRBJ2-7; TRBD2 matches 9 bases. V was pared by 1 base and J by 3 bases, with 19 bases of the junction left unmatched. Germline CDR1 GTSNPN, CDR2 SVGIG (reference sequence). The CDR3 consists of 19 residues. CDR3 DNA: TGTGCCTGGAGTGCTGAACGGGGACTTGGGGGTAGCGGGAGCTACGAGCAGTACTTC. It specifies CAWSAERGLGGSGSYEQYF.

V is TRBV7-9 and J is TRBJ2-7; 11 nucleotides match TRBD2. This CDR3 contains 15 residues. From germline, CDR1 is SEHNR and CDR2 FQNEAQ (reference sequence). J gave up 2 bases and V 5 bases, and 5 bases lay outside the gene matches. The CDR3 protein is CASSDLAGGTYEQYF. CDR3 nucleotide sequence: TGTGCCAGCAGCGATTTAGCGGGAGGGACCTACGAGCAGTACTTC.

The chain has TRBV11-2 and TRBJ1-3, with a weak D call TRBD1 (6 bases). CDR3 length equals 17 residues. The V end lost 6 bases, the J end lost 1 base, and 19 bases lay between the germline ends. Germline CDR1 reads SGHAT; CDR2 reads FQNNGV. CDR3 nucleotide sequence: TGTGCCAGCAGAAAAACCTGGGACACTTGGTCTGGAAACACCATATATTTT. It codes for CASRKTWDTWSGNTIYF. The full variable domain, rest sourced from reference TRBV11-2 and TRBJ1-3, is EAGVAQSPRYKIIEKRQSVAFWCNPISGHATLYWYQQILGQGPKLLIQFQNNGVVDDSQLPKDRFSAERLKGVDSTLKIQPAKLEDSAVYLCASRKTWDTWSGNTIYFGEGSWLTVV.

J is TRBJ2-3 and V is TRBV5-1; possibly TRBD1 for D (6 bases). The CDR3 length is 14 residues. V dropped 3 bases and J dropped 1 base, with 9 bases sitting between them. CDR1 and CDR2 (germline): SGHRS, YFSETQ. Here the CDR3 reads CASSSSGGTDTQYF. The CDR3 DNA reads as TGCGCCAGCAGCTCCTCAGGGGGCACAGATACGCAGTATTTT.

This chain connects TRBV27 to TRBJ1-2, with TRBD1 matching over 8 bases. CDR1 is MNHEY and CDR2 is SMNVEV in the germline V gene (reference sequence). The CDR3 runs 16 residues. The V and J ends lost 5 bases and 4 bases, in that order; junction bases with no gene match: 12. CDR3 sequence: CASSLQSTGGGYGYTF. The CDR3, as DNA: TGTGCCAGCAGTCTACAATCCACAGGGGGTGGCTATGGCTACACCTTC.

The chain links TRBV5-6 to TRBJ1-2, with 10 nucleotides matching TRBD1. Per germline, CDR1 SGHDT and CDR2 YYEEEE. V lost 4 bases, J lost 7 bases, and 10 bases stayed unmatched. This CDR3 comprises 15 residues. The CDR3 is CASSEGTGVRSGYTF. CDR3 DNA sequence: TGTGCCAGCAGCGAGGGGACAGGGGTTAGGAGTGGCTACACCTTC. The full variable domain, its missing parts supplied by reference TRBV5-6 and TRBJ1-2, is DAGVTQSPTHLIKTRGQQVTLRCSPKSGHDTVSWYQQALGQGPQFIFQYYEEEERQRGNFPDRFSGHQFPNYSSELNVNALLLGDSALYLCASSEGTGVRSGYTFGSGTRLTVV.

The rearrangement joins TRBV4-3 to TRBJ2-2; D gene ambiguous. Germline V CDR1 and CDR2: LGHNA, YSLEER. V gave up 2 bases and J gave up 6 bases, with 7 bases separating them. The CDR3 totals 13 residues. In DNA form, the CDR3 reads TGCGCCAGCAGCCAACTAGAGGCCGGGGAGCTGTTTTTT. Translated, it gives CASSQLEAGELFF.

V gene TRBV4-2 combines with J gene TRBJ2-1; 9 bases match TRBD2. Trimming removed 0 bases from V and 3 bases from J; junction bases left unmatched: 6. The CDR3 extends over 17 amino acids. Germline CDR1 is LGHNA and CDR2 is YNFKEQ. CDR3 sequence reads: CASSQDLREGVYNEQFF. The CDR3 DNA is TGTGCCAGCAGCCAAGACTTGCGGGAGGGCGTCTACAATGAGCAGTTCTTC.

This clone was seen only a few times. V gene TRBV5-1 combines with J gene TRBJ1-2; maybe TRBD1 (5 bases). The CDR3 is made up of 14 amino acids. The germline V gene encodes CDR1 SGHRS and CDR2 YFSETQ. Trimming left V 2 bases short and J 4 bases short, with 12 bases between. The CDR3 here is CASSLDRQGYGYTF. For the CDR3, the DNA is TGCGCCAGCAGCTTAGATAGGCAGGGCTATGGCTACACCTTC.

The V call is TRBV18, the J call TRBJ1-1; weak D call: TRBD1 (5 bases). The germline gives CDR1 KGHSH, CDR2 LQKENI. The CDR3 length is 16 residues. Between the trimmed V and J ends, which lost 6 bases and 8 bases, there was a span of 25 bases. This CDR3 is CASSPRGGAPDREAFF. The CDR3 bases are TGTGCCAGCTCCCCAAGGGGCGGCGCACCGGATCGGGAAGCTTTCTTT. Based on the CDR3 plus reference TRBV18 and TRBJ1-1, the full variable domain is NAGVMQNPRHLVRRRGQEARLRCSPMKGHSHVYWYRQLPEEGLKFMVYLQKENIIDESGMPKERFSAEFPKEGPSILRIQQVVRGDSAAYFCASSPRGGAPDREAFFGQGTRLTVV.

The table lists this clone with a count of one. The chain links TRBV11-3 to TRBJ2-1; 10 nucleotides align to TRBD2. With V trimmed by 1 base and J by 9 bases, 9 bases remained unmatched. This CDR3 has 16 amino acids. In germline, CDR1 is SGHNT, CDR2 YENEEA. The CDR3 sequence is CASSLVASGSNGEQFF. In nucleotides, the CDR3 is TGTGCCAGCAGCTTAGTGGCTAGCGGGAGTAATGGTGAGCAGTTCTTC.

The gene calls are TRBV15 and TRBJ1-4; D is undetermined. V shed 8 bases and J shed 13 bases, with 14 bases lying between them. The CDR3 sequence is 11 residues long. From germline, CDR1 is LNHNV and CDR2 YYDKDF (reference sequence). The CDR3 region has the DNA TGTGCCACCGGTCCGGCGACATTACTGTTTTTT. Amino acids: CATGPATLLFF.

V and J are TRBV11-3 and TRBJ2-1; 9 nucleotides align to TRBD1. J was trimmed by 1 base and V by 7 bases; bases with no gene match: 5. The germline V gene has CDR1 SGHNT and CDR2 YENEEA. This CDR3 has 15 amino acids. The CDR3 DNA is TGTGCCAGCACCCTCGGGACAGGGTCCTACAATGAGCAGTTCTTC. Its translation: CASTLGTGSYNEQFF.